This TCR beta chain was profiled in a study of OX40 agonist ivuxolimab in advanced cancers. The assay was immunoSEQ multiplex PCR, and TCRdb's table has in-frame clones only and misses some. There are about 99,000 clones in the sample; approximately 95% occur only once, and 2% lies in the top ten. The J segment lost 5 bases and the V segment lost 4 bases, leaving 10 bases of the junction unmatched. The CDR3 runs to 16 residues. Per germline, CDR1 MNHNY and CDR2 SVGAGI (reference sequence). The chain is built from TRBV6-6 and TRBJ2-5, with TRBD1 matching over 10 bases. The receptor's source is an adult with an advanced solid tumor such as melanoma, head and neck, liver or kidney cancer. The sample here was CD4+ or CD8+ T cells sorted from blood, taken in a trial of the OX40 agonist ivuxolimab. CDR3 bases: TGTGCCAGCAGTTCCGACCCGACAGGGGGCTGGGAGACCCAGTACTTC. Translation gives CASSSDPTGGWETQYF.